Below are 32 T cell receptor beta chains sequenced from a single sample in a study of blood T cell repertoires in COVID-19. Using immunoSEQ multiplex PCR, the repertoire was profiled, and TCRdb retains in-frame clones only, with some absent. The repertoire has about 43,000 clones, roughly 90% of them found once; the top ten carry roughly 14%. The sequencing sample was made of peripheral blood. The receptors here all came from a man between 60 and 75 years old with active COVID-19.

The rearrangement uses TRBV24-1 and TRBJ2-1, with 13 bases fitting TRBD2. CDR3 size: 16 residues. V lost 3 bases, J lost 9 bases, and 7 bases stayed unmatched. Germline loops: CDR1 KGHDR, CDR2 SFDVKD. The CDR3 sequence is CATSDIGLAGEGEQFF. As DNA, the CDR3 is TGTGCCACCAGTGATATCGGACTAGCGGGAGAGGGTGAGCAGTTCTTC.

This chain uses TRBV24-1 with TRBJ2-5; 7 positions match TRBD2. The V gene's germline CDR1 is KGHDR and CDR2 SFDVKD. The V gene end was trimmed by 5 bases and the J gene end by 5 bases; junction bases not matched to a gene: 13. The CDR3 covers 16 residues. CDR3 nucleotides: TGTGCCACCAGTGGAGGCCGAGCGGGGTTGTTTGAGACCCAGTACTTC. Translation gives CATSGGRAGLFETQYF.

The rearrangement uses TRBV19 and TRBJ2-1; 7 bases agree with TRBD1. Germline values: CDR1 LNHDA, CDR2 SQIVND (reference sequence). V shed 4 bases, J shed 5 bases, and the junction held 2 bases outside the gene matches. The CDR3 totals 13 residues. CDR3 in DNA: TGTGCCAGTAGTAGGGGGACAGACAATGAGCAGTTCTTC. Protein sequence: CASSRGTDNEQFF.

The chain has TRBV24-1 and TRBJ1-2; D is possibly TRBD1 (5 bases). Per the germline V gene, CDR1 is KGHDR and CDR2 is SFDVKD. Trimming took 1 base from V and 8 from J, leaving 7 bases between them. The CDR3 covers 12 residues. CDR3 region: CATSDFQGGYTF. CDR3 coding DNA: TGTGCCACCAGTGATTTTCAGGGAGGCTACACCTTC.

The V call is TRBV30, the J call TRBJ1-2; the D is unclear. The V end was cut by 1 base, the J end by 8 bases, with 11 bases between. The length of the CDR3 is 12 residues. Germline lookup yields CDR1 GTSNPN and CDR2 SVGIG (reference sequence). CDR3 in amino acids: CAWSASVGGYTF. The CDR3 DNA sequence: TGTGCCTGGAGTGCTAGCGTCGGCGGCTACACCTTC.

This rearrangement joins TRBV15 to TRBJ2-3, with D uncertain. This CDR3 is built from 16 residues. V gave up 0 bases and J gave up 0 bases, with 10 bases separating them. Germline V gene sequence: CDR1 LNHNV, CDR2 YYDKDF (reference sequence). The CDR3: CATSRDWSASTDTQYF. The CDR3 DNA reads as TGTGCCACCAGCAGAGATTGGAGTGCTAGCACAGATACGCAGTATTTT.

The chain recombines TRBV7-8 with TRBJ2-7; 7 bases match TRBD1. V lost 5 bases, J lost 4 bases, and 8 bases stayed unmatched. Germline CDR1 and CDR2: SGHVS and FQNEAQ. The CDR3 covers 14 residues. CDR3 DNA: TGTGCCAGCAGCGCAGATACAGGGGTATACGAGCAGTACTTC. This gives the protein CASSADTGVYEQYF.

J is TRBJ1-1 and V is TRBV18; TRBD1 agrees at 12 bases. This CDR3 contains 18 residues. V trimming: 3 bases; J trimming: 3 bases; junction bases outside the gene matches: 11. Germline V gene sequence: CDR1 KGHSH, CDR2 LQKENI. The CDR3 sequence: CASSPLLGTGGADTEAFF. As DNA, the CDR3 is TGTGCCAGCTCACCTCTGCTTGGGACAGGGGGCGCGGACACTGAAGCTTTCTTT.

This clone is a singleton in its sample. The rearrangement links TRBV20-1 to TRBJ2-7, with D maybe TRBD2 (6 bases). CDR3 length equals 14 residues. V was shortened by 3 bases and J by 1 base, with 13 bases between the two germline ends. Per germline, CDR1 DFQATT and CDR2 SNEGSKA (reference sequence). This CDR3 is CSASSRGLSYEQYF. CDR3 bases: TGCAGTGCTAGTAGTAGGGGACTTTCCTACGAGCAGTACTTC.

The chain recombines TRBV5-4 with TRBJ2-3; perhaps TRBD1 as D (5 bases). With 2 bases removed from V and 1 base from J, the gap between germline ends came to 11 bases. The germline V gene encodes CDR1 SGHNT and CDR2 YYREEE (reference sequence). The CDR3 runs to 15 residues. In DNA form, the CDR3 reads TGTGCCAGCAGCTTTAGGGGTTTGGGCACAGATACGCAGTATTTT. It yields the protein CASSFRGLGTDTQYF.

V gene TRBV28 combines with J gene TRBJ1-2, with a possible D match to TRBD1 (5 bases). Trimming took off 4 bases at V and 1 base at J, with 10 bases between the two ends. The CDR3 loop spans 14 amino acids. Germline V gene data show CDR1 as MDHEN and CDR2 as SYDVKM. CDR3 sequence (DNA): TGTGCCAGCAGTTGGGGGGACGTTAACTATGGCTACACCTTC. It yields the protein CASSWGDVNYGYTF.

The chain employs TRBV7-9 and TRBJ2-7, with 15 bases that match TRBD2. Germline assignment: CDR1 SEHNR and CDR2 FQNEAQ (reference sequence). Trimming took 4 bases from V and 7 from J; bases not matched to a gene: 8. There are 16 residues in the CDR3. The CDR3 region has the DNA TGTGCCAGCAGCTCCTGGACTAGCGGGAGGGCCAGGGAGCAGTACTTC. Its protein is CASSSWTSGRAREQYF.

This rearrangement joins TRBV19 to TRBJ1-1; TRBD1 matches at 7 bases. V lost 2 bases, J lost 5 bases, and 5 bases stayed unmatched. This CDR3 region has 14 residues. In germline, CDR1 is LNHDA, CDR2 SQIVND (reference sequence). In DNA, the CDR3 is TGTGCCAGTAGTATAATACAGGGGCCGACTGAAGCTTTCTTT. Protein product: CASSIIQGPTEAFF.

This clone was detected a few times. The V and J genes are TRBV5-1 and TRBJ1-5, with a tentative D call TRBD1 (5 bases). V lost 4 bases and J 7 bases, leaving 15 bases between the germline ends. CDR1 SGHRS and CDR2 YFSETQ come from the germline V gene. The CDR3 totals 14 residues. The CDR3 here is CASSPAGLWQPQHF. CDR3 in DNA: TGCGCCAGCAGCCCGGCAGGGCTTTGGCAGCCCCAGCATTTT.

V usage is TRBV4-2 and J usage is TRBJ2-2, with D perhaps matching TRBD2 (6 bases). Trimming took off 0 bases at V and 5 bases at J, with 10 bases between the two ends. This CDR3 is 15 amino acids long. Germline assignment: CDR1 LGHNA and CDR2 YNFKEQ. CDR3 sequence: CASSQDNGGTGELFF. DNA for the CDR3: TGTGCCAGCAGCCAAGATAACGGGGGAACCGGGGAGCTGTTTTTT.

The rearrangement links TRBV28 to TRBJ1-5; no firm D call. The ends were cut back, 5 bases at V and 4 bases at J, with 6 bases in the middle. Germline V gene data show CDR1 as MDHEN and CDR2 as SYDVKM. The CDR3 consists of 12 residues. The CDR3 region is CASSPSNQPQHF. The CDR3 bases are TGTGCCAGCAGTCCGTCTAATCAGCCCCAGCATTTT.

The V gene is TRBV4-1, the J gene TRBJ1-1, with D maybe TRBD1 (5 bases). CDR1 is MGHRA, CDR2 YSYEKL, per germline. CDR3 size: 12 residues. The germline V and J ends were trimmed by 2 bases and 4 bases, with 5 bases remaining between them. CDR3 loop: CASSQRGTEAFF. The CDR3, as DNA: TGCGCCAGCAGCCAAAGGGGCACTGAAGCTTTCTTT.

The CDR3 is CASSHPTGGIVGYTF. CDR3 bases: TGCGCCAGCAGCCATCCAACAGGGGGCATAGTTGGCTACACCTTC. The chain carries TRBV4-1 and TRBJ1-2, with TRBD1 identical over 9 bases. The CDR3 consists of 15 residues. Looked up from germline, CDR1 is MGHRA and CDR2 is YSYEKL. V shed 3 bases, J shed 7 bases, and the junction held 9 bases outside the gene matches.

The rearrangement joins TRBV19 to TRBJ2-2; TRBD1 aligns across 7 bases. Germline V gene data show CDR1 as LNHDA and CDR2 as SQIVND (reference sequence). V was pared by 3 bases and J by 6 bases, with 10 bases of the junction left unmatched. The CDR3 consists of 16 residues. The chain's CDR3 is CASSIPGRGSAGELFF. The CDR3, as DNA: TGTGCCAGTAGTATCCCAGGCAGGGGGAGCGCCGGGGAGCTGTTTTTT.

The chain joins TRBV11-3 to TRBJ2-1; 8 positions agree with TRBD1. This CDR3 region has 15 residues. Per germline, CDR1 SGHNT and CDR2 YENEEA. J lost 5 bases, V lost 5 bases, and 8 bases had no gene match. Here the CDR3 DNA reads TGTGCCAGCAGCCCGTATGGGACAGGTGACAATGAGCAGTTCTTC. Its protein product is CASSPYGTGDNEQFF.

The table lists this clone with a few counts. The chain has TRBV12-3 or TRBV12-4 and TRBJ2-1, with 8 bases identical to TRBD2. The CDR3 is 13 amino acids. With V trimmed by 9 bases and J by 0 bases, 1 base remained unmatched. The CDR3: CASTSGSYNEQFF. CDR3 sequence (DNA): TGTGCCAGTACTAGCGGCTCCTACAATGAGCAGTTCTTC.

The chain combines TRBV4-3 with TRBJ1-2; 8 positions agree with TRBD1. The CDR3 covers 16 residues. Germline CDR1 is LGHNA and CDR2 is YSLEER. The V segment lost 1 base and the J segment 5 bases; nucleotides outside the gene matches: 9. CDR3 sequence reads: CASSQGRTGGGYGYTF. CDR3 sequence (DNA): TGCGCCAGCAGCCAAGGAAGAACAGGGGGGGGATATGGCTACACCTTC.

The chain has TRBV6-2 or TRBV6-3 and TRBJ1-6; 7 nucleotides align to TRBD1. V shed 6 bases, J shed 6 bases, and the junction held 5 bases outside the gene matches. The CDR3 sequence is 14 residues long. Germline V gene lookup returns CDR1 MNHEY and CDR2 SVGEGT. CDR3 nucleotide sequence: TGTGCCAGCAGCCAGGACAGGATTAATTCACCCCTCCACTTT. This gives the protein CASSQDRINSPLHF.

The chain is built from TRBV7-3 and TRBJ1-1, with 8 nucleotides matching TRBD1. J lost 8 bases, V lost 1 base, and 6 bases had no gene match. The germline V gene encodes CDR1 SGHTA and CDR2 FQGTGA. The CDR3 is made up of 14 amino acids. CDR3 residues: CASSLRQGASEAFF. The CDR3 coding sequence is TGTGCCAGCAGCTTAAGGCAGGGGGCCTCCGAAGCTTTCTTT.

This clone was seen a handful of times. The rearrangement uses TRBV27 and TRBJ1-1; D is possibly TRBD1 (5 bases). Trimming shortened V by 3 bases and J by 4 bases, and 9 bases separated the two germline ends. The CDR3 has 13 amino acids. From germline, CDR1 is MNHEY and CDR2 SMNVEV (reference sequence). This CDR3 reads CASSLGRGTEAFF. CDR3 sequence (DNA): TGTGCCAGCAGTTTGGGAAGGGGCACTGAAGCTTTCTTT.

The chain couples TRBV28 to TRBJ2-7; 10 nucleotides match TRBD1. The V segment lost 3 bases and the J segment 4 bases; nucleotides outside the gene matches: 3. Germline CDR1 MDHEN, CDR2 SYDVKM. The CDR3 is made up of 14 amino acids. CDR3 amino acids: CASSFPGQGYEQYF. CDR3 DNA sequence: TGTGCCAGCAGTTTCCCGGGACAGGGGTACGAGCAGTACTTC.

The rearrangement uses TRBV3-1 (or the pseudogene TRBV3-2) and TRBJ1-6; 7 nucleotides align to TRBD1. The germline gives CDR1 LGHDT, CDR2 YNNKEL (reference sequence). The ends lost 3 bases at V and 7 bases at J; junction bases unmatched: 9. CDR3 length: 16 amino acids. CDR3 sequence: CASSQLTGQPNSPLHF. The CDR3 DNA sequence: TGTGCCAGCAGCCAGCTGACGGGACAGCCGAATTCACCCCTCCACTTT.

This clone was recorded once. The V and J genes are TRBV4-3 and TRBJ1-2; a possible D gene is TRBD1 (5 bases). Trimming took off 1 base at V and 3 bases at J, with 9 bases between the two ends. In germline, CDR1 is LGHNA, CDR2 YSLEER. This CDR3 spans 14 amino acids. CDR3 bases: TGCGCCAGCAGCCAAGGTCGGGGGGACTATGGCTACACCTTC. Protein: CASSQGRGDYGYTF.

The J gene is TRBJ2-3, the V gene TRBV7-2; 8 nucleotides agree with TRBD2. The CDR3 has 17 amino acids. V lost 2 bases, J lost 2 bases, and 9 bases stayed unmatched. Germline V lookup: CDR1 SGHTA, CDR2 FQGNSA. The CDR3 spells CASSLQSSGGITDTQYF. The DNA for the CDR3 is TGTGCCAGCAGCTTACAGTCGAGCGGGGGAATCACAGATACGCAGTATTTT.

The chain combines TRBV10-2 with TRBJ2-3; 15 positions match TRBD2. The V gene's germline CDR1 is WSHSY and CDR2 SAAADI. J gave up 2 bases and V 6 bases, and 15 bases lay outside the gene matches. This CDR3 spans 20 amino acids. CDR3 sequence (DNA): TGCGCCAGCAGACCCCCGGGACTAGCGGGAGGATGGGGCTCCACAGATACGCAGTATTTT. This codes for CASRPPGLAGGWGSTDTQYF.

The CDR3 sequence: CASSPLLETQYF. The CDR3 nucleotides are TGTGCCAGCTCACCATTATTAGAGACCCAGTACTTC. The J gene is TRBJ2-5, the V gene TRBV18; no definite D call. Germline CDR1 reads KGHSH; CDR2 reads LQKENI. Trimming pared 2 bases from V and 4 bases from J, leaving 5 bases between. The CDR3 runs to 12 residues.

The rearrangement links TRBV5-4 to TRBJ2-5, with 9 bases aligning to TRBD1. Per germline, CDR1 SGHNT and CDR2 YYREEE (reference sequence). The CDR3 runs to 15 residues. The V and J ends lost 0 bases and 3 bases, in that order; junction bases with no gene match: 3. The CDR3 spells CASSLGGQGKETQYF. Here the CDR3 DNA reads TGTGCCAGCAGCTTGGGGGGACAGGGTAAAGAGACCCAGTACTTC.